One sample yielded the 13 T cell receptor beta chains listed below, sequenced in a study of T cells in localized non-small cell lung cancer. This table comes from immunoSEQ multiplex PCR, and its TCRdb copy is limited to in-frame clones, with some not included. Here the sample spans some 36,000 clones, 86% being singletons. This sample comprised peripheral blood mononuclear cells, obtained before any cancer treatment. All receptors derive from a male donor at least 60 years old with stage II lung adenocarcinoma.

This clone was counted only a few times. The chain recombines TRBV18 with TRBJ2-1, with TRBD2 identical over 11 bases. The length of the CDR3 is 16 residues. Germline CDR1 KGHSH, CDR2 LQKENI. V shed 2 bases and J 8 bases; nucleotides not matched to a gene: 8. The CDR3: CASSPSLAGGRDEQFF. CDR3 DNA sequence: TGTGCCAGCTCACCAAGTTTAGCGGGAGGGCGCGATGAGCAGTTCTTC.

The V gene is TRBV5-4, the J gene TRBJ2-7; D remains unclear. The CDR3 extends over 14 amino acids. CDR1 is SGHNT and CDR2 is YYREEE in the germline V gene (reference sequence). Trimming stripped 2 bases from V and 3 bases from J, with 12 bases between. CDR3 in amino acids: CASSFSQSIYEQYF. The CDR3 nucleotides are TGTGCCAGCAGCTTCTCACAGTCAATCTACGAGCAGTACTTC.

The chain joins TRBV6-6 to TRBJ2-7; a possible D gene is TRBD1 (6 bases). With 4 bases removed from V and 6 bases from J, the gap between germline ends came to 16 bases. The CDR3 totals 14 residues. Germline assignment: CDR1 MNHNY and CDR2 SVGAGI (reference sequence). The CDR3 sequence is CASSLRLTGGEQYF. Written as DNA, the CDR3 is TGTGCCAGCAGTTTACGTTTGACAGGTGGCGAGCAGTACTTC.

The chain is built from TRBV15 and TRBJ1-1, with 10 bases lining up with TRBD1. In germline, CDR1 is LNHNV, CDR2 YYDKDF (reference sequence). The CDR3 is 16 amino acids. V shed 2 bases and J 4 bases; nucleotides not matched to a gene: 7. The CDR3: CATSRRRGQGPTEAFF. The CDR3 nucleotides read TGTGCCACCAGCAGAAGAAGGGGACAGGGGCCCACTGAAGCTTTCTTT.

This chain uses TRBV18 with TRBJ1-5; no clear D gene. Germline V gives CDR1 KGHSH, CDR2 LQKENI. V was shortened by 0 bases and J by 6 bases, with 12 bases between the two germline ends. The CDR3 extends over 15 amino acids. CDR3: CASSPPMPEGQPQHF. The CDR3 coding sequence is TGTGCCAGCTCACCACCTATGCCAGAGGGTCAGCCCCAGCATTTT.

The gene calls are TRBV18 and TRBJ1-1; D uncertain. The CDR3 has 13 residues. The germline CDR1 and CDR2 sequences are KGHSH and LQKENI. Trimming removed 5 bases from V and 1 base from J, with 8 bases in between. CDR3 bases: TGTGCCAGCTCAGGGCAGCCGAACACTGAAGCTTTCTTT. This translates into CASSGQPNTEAFF.

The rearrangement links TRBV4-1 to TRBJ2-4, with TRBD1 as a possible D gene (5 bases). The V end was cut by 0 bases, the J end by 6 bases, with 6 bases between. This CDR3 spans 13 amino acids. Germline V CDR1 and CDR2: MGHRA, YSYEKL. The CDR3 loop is CASSQDQGNIQYF. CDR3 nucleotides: TGCGCCAGCAGCCAAGATCAGGGAAACATTCAGTACTTC.

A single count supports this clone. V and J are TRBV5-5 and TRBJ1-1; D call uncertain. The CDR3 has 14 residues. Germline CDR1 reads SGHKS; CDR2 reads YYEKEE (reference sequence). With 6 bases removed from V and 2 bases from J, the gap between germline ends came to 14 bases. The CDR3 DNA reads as TGTGCCAGCAAAGATCGGGCCATAAACACTGAAGCTTTCTTT. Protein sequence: CASKDRAINTEAFF.

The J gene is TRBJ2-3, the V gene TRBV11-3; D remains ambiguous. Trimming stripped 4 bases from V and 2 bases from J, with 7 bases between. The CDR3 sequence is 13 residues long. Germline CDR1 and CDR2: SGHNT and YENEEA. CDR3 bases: TGTGCCAGCAGCTCCGGAGTCACAGATACGCAGTATTTT. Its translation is CASSSGVTDTQYF.

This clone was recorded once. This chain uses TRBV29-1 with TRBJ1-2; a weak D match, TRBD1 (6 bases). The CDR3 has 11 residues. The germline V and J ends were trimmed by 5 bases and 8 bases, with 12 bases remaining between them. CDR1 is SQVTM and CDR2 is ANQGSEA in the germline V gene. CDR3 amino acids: CSVWTVEGYTF. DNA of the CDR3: TGCAGCGTTTGGACAGTGGAAGGCTACACCTTC.

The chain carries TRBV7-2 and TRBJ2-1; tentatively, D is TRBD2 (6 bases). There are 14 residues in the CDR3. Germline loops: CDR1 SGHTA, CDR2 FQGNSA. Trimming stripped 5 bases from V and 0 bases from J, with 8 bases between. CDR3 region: CASSRESSYNEQFF. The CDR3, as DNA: TGTGCCAGCAGCCGGGAGAGCTCCTACAATGAGCAGTTCTTC.

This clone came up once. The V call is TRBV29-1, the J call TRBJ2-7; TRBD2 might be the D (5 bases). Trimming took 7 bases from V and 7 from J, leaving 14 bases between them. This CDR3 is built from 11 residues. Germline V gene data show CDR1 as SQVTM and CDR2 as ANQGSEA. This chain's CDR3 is CSAAGSGEQYF. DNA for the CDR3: TGCAGCGCCGCCGGGTCGGGGGAGCAGTACTTC.

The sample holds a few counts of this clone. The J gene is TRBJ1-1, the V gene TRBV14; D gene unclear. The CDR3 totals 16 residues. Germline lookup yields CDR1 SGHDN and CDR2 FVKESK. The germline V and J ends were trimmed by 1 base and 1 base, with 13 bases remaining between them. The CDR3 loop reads CASSQGVGGSNTEAFF. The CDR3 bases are TGTGCCAGCAGCCAAGGCGTAGGTGGGTCGAACACTGAAGCTTTCTTT.